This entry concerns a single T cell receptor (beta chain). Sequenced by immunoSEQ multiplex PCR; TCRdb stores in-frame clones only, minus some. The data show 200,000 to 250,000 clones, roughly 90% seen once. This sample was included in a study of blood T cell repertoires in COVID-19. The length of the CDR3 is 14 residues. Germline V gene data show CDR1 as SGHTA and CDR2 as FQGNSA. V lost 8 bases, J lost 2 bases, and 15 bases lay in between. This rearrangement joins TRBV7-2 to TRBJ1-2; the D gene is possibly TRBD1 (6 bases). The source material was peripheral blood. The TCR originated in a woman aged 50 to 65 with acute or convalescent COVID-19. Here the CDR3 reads CASWGGLENYGYTF. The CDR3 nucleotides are TGTGCCAGCTGGGGGGGGCTCGAAAACTATGGCTACACCTTC.